The 27 T cell receptor beta chains below were found in one sample sequenced in a study of OX40 agonist ivuxolimab in advanced cancers. This table comes from immunoSEQ multiplex PCR, and its TCRdb copy is limited to in-frame clones, with some not included. This repertoire shows around 64,000 clones, around 90% found once; its top ten account for under 0.8%. Specimen: CD4+ or CD8+ T cells sorted from blood, collected in a trial of the OX40 agonist ivuxolimab. The receptors come from an adult with an advanced solid tumor such as melanoma, head and neck, liver or kidney cancer.

The CDR3 loop reads CALDRGGANVLTF. CDR3 coding DNA: TGTGCACTAGACAGGGGTGGGGCCAACGTCCTGACTTTC. The chain links TRBV30 to TRBJ2-6, with TRBD1 matching 8 bases. Germline V lookup: CDR1 GTSNPN, CDR2 SVGIG (reference sequence). The CDR3 is 13 residues long.

The J gene is TRBJ1-3, the V gene TRBV30, with 7 bases identical to TRBD1. The CDR3 loop spans 16 amino acids. Germline-derived CDR1 and CDR2 are GTSNPN and SVGIG (reference sequence). Trimming took 1 base from V and 2 from J; bases not matched to a gene: 8. The CDR3 loop is CAWSALDRMTGNTIYF. CDR3 sequence (DNA): TGTGCCTGGAGTGCCCTGGACAGGATGACTGGAAACACCATATATTTT.

The chain has TRBV6-4 and TRBJ2-1, with D tentatively TRBD2 (6 bases). The CDR3 is 17 residues long. Trimming cost V 0 bases and J 5 bases, with 17 bases left between them. The V gene's germline CDR1 is MRHNA and CDR2 SNTAGT. CDR3 DNA: TGTGCCAGCAGTGACTCTTTAAGCGGCCTAGCGAACAATGAGCAGTTCTTC. Translation: CASSDSLSGLANNEQFF.

This clone was detected once. The V call is TRBV7-8, the J call TRBJ2-5, with 7 bases fitting TRBD2. Per the germline V gene, CDR1 is SGHVS and CDR2 is FQNEAQ. CDR3 length: 16 residues. The ends lost 6 bases at V and 5 bases at J; junction bases unmatched: 15. Here the CDR3 DNA reads TGTGCCAGCAGTGAACCCCGAGGGCGGCGGGAGGAGACCCAGTACTTC. Translated, it gives CASSEPRGRREETQYF.

J is TRBJ2-7 and V is TRBV10-3; TRBD1 matches 12 bases. The CDR3 sequence is 12 residues long. Per the germline V gene, CDR1 is ENHRY and CDR2 is SYGVKD. V shed 10 bases and J 9 bases; nucleotides not matched to a gene: 7. In nucleotides, the CDR3 is TGTGCCACGACCGGGACAGGGGGCGCGCAGTACTTC. It translates to CATTGTGGAQYF.

As for this clone: In the same sample, other DNA sequences code for this CDR3. The rearrangement uses TRBV19 and TRBJ2-7; no reliable D call. The CDR3 contains 13 residues. Trimming cost V 1 base and J 2 bases, with 6 bases left between them. CDR1 LNHDA and CDR2 SQIVND come from the germline V gene (reference sequence). DNA of the CDR3: TGTGCCAGTAGTATAGGGGTCCCCTACGAGCAGTACTTC. Amino acids: CASSIGVPYEQYF.

The genes are TRBV6-5 and TRBJ1-5, with D possibly being TRBD1 (5 bases). The germline V gene has CDR1 MNHEY and CDR2 SVGAGI. The length of the CDR3 is 12 residues. Trimming stripped 10 bases from V and 4 bases from J, with 11 bases between. The CDR3 region has the DNA TGTGCCACGGGGACGGGGAATCAGCCCCAGCATTTT. It encodes CATGTGNQPQHF.

The J gene is TRBJ1-1, the V gene TRBV7-9; perhaps TRBD1 as D (5 bases). Trimming stripped 1 base from V and 3 bases from J, with 18 bases between. The CDR3 runs 17 residues. Germline assignment: CDR1 SEHNR and CDR2 FQNEAQ (reference sequence). This chain's CDR3 is CASSLVEAAGWDTEAFF. The CDR3 nucleotides read TGTGCCAGCAGCTTAGTCGAGGCGGCAGGGTGGGACACTGAAGCTTTCTTT.

As DNA, the CDR3 is TGCAGTGCTTCTCTAGCTCACGAGCAGTACTTC. Protein product: CSASLAHEQYF. The gene calls are TRBV20-1 and TRBJ2-7; possible D gene TRBD2, 5 bases. The germline CDR1 and CDR2 sequences are DFQATT and SNEGSKA (reference sequence). V was clipped by 5 bases and J by 5 bases, with 10 bases between them. CDR3 length: 11 amino acids.

The chain uses TRBV29-1 and TRBJ2-7; 10 bases map to TRBD2. V shed 7 bases and J 3 bases; nucleotides not matched to a gene: 3. The CDR3 runs 12 residues. Germline V gene lookup returns CDR1 SQVTM and CDR2 ANQGSEA. The CDR3 reads CSARTSGYEQYF. Written as DNA, the CDR3 is TGCAGCGCCAGGACTAGCGGCTACGAGCAGTACTTC.

The chain carries TRBV5-1 and TRBJ2-3; D not resolved. The V end was cut by 0 bases, the J end by 5 bases, with 16 bases between. Germline loops: CDR1 SGHRS, CDR2 YFSETQ. The CDR3 covers 16 residues. The CDR3: CASSLVLGGSGDTQYF. As DNA, the CDR3 is TGCGCCAGCAGCTTGGTACTGGGTGGGTCAGGAGATACGCAGTATTTT.

J is TRBJ2-3 and V is TRBV5-1; 9 bases are a match to TRBD1. Trimming cost V 4 bases and J 3 bases; bases outside gene matches: 12. The CDR3 contains 17 residues. Germline V gene lookup returns CDR1 SGHRS and CDR2 YFSETQ. For the CDR3, the DNA is TGCGCCAGCAGCGGGCTTTTACGGACAGGGGTAACAGATACGCAGTATTTT. It codes for CASSGLLRTGVTDTQYF.

The chain couples TRBV5-1 to TRBJ2-4; 7 bases agree with TRBD2. The CDR3 is 15 residues long. V was clipped by 4 bases and J by 6 bases; unmatched bases: 10. CDR1 SGHRS and CDR2 YFSETQ come from the germline V gene. The CDR3 coding sequence is TGCGCCAGCAGCCTGGATGAGGGGAGGGGAAACATTCAGTACTTC. It is translated as CASSLDEGRGNIQYF. Filled out from reference TRBV5-1 and TRBJ2-4, the complete variable domain reads KAGVTQTPRYLIKTRGQQVTLSCSPISGHRSVSWYQQTPGQGLQFLFEYFSETQRNKGNFPGRFSGRQFSNSRSEMNVSTLELGDSALYLCASSLDEGRGNIQYFGAGTRLSVL.

This rearrangement joins TRBV28 to TRBJ2-2; no reliable D call. With 8 bases removed from V and 9 bases from J, the gap between germline ends came to 10 bases. CDR1 and CDR2 from the germline V gene are MDHEN and SYDVKM. The CDR3 totals 11 residues. The CDR3 DNA reads TGTGCCAGCGAGTTAAGCAGGGAGCTGTTTTTT. Translating it yields CASELSRELFF.

The chain couples TRBV19 to TRBJ1-5; 10 nucleotides match TRBD1. This CDR3 contains 17 residues. Germline V gene data show CDR1 as LNHDA and CDR2 as SQIVND (reference sequence). V gave up 7 bases and J gave up 2 bases; unmatched junction bases: 11. In DNA form, the CDR3 reads TGTGCCAGTACCGCTCACCGACAGGGGGCGGGCAATCAGCCCCAGCATTTT. Amino acids: CASTAHRQGAGNQPQHF.

The rearrangement joins TRBV7-6 to TRBJ2-5; TRBD1 or TRBD2 may be the D gene (5 bases each). Between the trimmed V and J ends, which lost 4 bases and 7 bases, there was a span of 19 bases. CDR3 length equals 15 residues. Germline V gene lookup returns CDR1 SGHVS and CDR2 FNYEAQ. The DNA of the CDR3 is TGTGCCAGCAGCTCCGTACCCCGGGACGGAGGGACCCAGTACTTC. Translated, it gives CASSSVPRDGGTQYF. Full variable domain (outside the CDR3, taken from reference TRBV7-6 and TRBJ2-5): GAGVSQSPRYKVTKRGQDVALRCDPISGHVSLYWYRQALGQGPEFLTYFNYEAQQDKSGLPNDRFSAERPEGSISTLTIQRTEQRDSAMYRCASSSVPRDGGTQYFGPGTRLLVL.

The chain has TRBV10-1 and TRBJ2-1, with 10 bases aligning to TRBD2. Trimming at V came to 2 bases and at J to 7 bases, leaving 8 bases not matched to a gene. Germline-derived CDR1 and CDR2 are WNHNN and SYGVQD (reference sequence). This CDR3 contains 16 residues. CDR3 bases: TGCGCCAGCAGTGAGAAAGCGGGAGGGCCGGGGAATGAGCAGTTCTTC. This codes for CASSEKAGGPGNEQFF.

V is TRBV7-9 and J is TRBJ2-3, with 7 bases fitting TRBD1. Unmatched junction bases numbered 4, after V lost 5 bases and J lost 5 bases. In germline, CDR1 is SEHNR, CDR2 FQNEAQ (reference sequence). The CDR3 is 13 residues long. CDR3 bases: TGTGCCAGCAGCCTCGGGACAGAAGATACGCAGTATTTT. It codes for CASSLGTEDTQYF.

This clone was observed a single time. The chain uses TRBV27 and TRBJ1-2; possible D gene TRBD1, 5 bases. Trimming took 1 base from V and 2 from J, leaving 11 bases between them. Germline-derived CDR1 and CDR2 are MNHEY and SMNVEV (reference sequence). The CDR3 totals 15 residues. CDR3 DNA sequence: TGTGCCAGCAGTTTATTGGCAGGGCCGAACTATGGCTACACCTTC. Its protein product is CASSLLAGPNYGYTF.

This chain uses TRBV14 with TRBJ2-3, with TRBD1 identical over 7 bases. V lost 1 base to trimming and J lost 7 bases; unmatched junction nucleotides: 5. The CDR3 spans 14 residues. Germline loops: CDR1 SGHDN, CDR2 FVKESK. This CDR3 is CASSQGGTVNTQYF. CDR3 nucleotides: TGTGCCAGCAGCCAAGGAGGGACAGTTAATACGCAGTATTTT.

The chain joins TRBV5-4 to TRBJ1-6; D unresolved. V lost 2 bases and J lost 6, with 3 bases in between. This CDR3 is built from 12 residues. CDR1 and CDR2 (germline): SGHNT, YYREEE (reference sequence). The CDR3 protein is CASSFINSPLHF. In nucleotides, the CDR3 is TGTGCCAGCAGCTTCATTAATTCACCCCTCCACTTT.

The J gene is TRBJ2-2, the V gene TRBV10-2; D remains unclear. The V gene lost 6 bases and the J gene lost 2 bases, with 4 bases spanning the gap. The CDR3 has 12 amino acids. Germline V gene lookup returns CDR1 WSHSY and CDR2 SAAADI. CDR3 DNA: TGCGCCAGCAGAGGTAACACCGGGGAGCTGTTTTTT. Protein: CASRGNTGELFF.

The V call is TRBV28, the J call TRBJ2-7, with 9 bases that match TRBD1. The CDR3 runs to 14 residues. The germline V gene has CDR1 MDHEN and CDR2 SYDVKM. The V segment lost 5 bases and the J segment 2 bases; nucleotides outside the gene matches: 4. CDR3 DNA: TGTGCCAGCAGTCCACAGGGGGCCCCCTACGAGCAGTACTTC. Its translation is CASSPQGAPYEQYF.

The chain combines TRBV11-2 with TRBJ2-7; tentative D call: TRBD2 (6 bases). V was shortened by 4 bases and J by 2 bases, with 15 bases between the two germline ends. This CDR3 has 15 amino acids. Germline CDR1 SGHAT, CDR2 FQNNGV. The CDR3 is CASSSQLGGTYEQYF. The CDR3 DNA reads TGTGCCAGCAGCTCCCAGCTTGGGGGGACCTACGAGCAGTACTTC.

The rearrangement uses TRBV5-1 and TRBJ2-5; 12 positions match TRBD2. Germline lookup yields CDR1 SGHRS and CDR2 YFSETQ. This CDR3 is built from 17 residues. The J segment lost 1 base and the V segment lost 3 bases, leaving 7 bases of the junction unmatched. The CDR3 bases are TGCGCCAGCAGCTCGGGAAGGACTAGCGGGACCCAAGAGACCCAGTACTTC. This gives the protein CASSSGRTSGTQETQYF. Using reference TRBV5-1 and TRBJ2-5 for the parts outside the CDR3, the full variable domain is KAGVTQTPRYLIKTRGQQVTLSCSPISGHRSVSWYQQTPGQGLQFLFEYFSETQRNKGNFPGRFSGRQFSNSRSEMNVSTLELGDSALYLCASSSGRTSGTQETQYFGPGTRLLVL.

The chain joins TRBV7-9 to TRBJ2-3; 8 bases are shared with TRBD2. V dropped 7 bases and J dropped 4; count of bases not matched to a gene: 13. Germline assignment: CDR1 SEHNR and CDR2 FQNEAQ (reference sequence). CDR3 size: 16 residues. The CDR3 DNA sequence: TGTGCCAGCAACCCCTGGGCGGGAGGATCGTCAGATACGCAGTATTTT. It specifies CASNPWAGGSSDTQYF.

The chain combines TRBV29-1 with TRBJ2-2; TRBD1 matches 9 bases. The CDR3 runs 14 residues. Germline loops: CDR1 SQVTM, CDR2 ANQGSEA. After removal of 4 bases from V and 3 bases from J, the junction contained 3 bases not matched to a gene. The DNA for the CDR3 is TGCAGCGTTGGGGGGACAGGGTACACCGGGGAGCTGTTTTTT. It yields the protein CSVGGTGYTGELFF.